Listed here is a single TCR beta chain. Its antigen is as yet unknown. The authors split each subset's genomic DNA evenly across several immunoSEQ plates. Generated by immunoSEQ multiplex PCR, the TCRdb table keeps only in-frame clones and is missing some. The sample has about 1,500,000 clones, roughly 96% seen once. The CDR3 runs 10 residues. The V end lost 6 bases, the J end lost 8 bases, and 5 bases lay between the germline ends. Germline-derived CDR1 and CDR2 are MNHEY and SVGAGI. This entry belongs to a study of shared clonotypes between healthy human individuals. Study results and caveats: Rarefaction indicated that sorted-subset sequencing remained incomplete although depth was large. Generally, naive subsets (rather than memory subsets) showed larger estimated richness.

The sequence derives from a man aged 25-45 years in good health. The material sequenced was naive CD4+ T cells sorted from blood. Subset indicated: CD45RA+ positively selected. The V call is TRBV6-5, the J call TRBJ2-1; D unclear. CDR3 residues: CASSRYEQFF. The DNA of the CDR3 is TGTGCCAGCAGCCGGTATGAGCAGTTCTTC.